These 4 T cell receptor beta chains originate from one sample sequenced in a study of cytomegalovirus exposure and HLA in healthy donors. It was with 60 Vbeta and 13 Jbeta primers that the PCR ran. Sequenced by immunoSEQ multiplex PCR; TCRdb stores in-frame clones only, minus some. The sample holds tens of thousands of clones, about 77% seen once. Source material: PBMCs. These receptors came from a man aged 35 to 55 in good health and CMV-seronegative.

This clone was recorded only once. The V call is TRBV4-2, the J call TRBJ2-5; 8 nucleotides line up with TRBD2. The end of the DNA is better explained by TRBJ2-7, so the J call may be wrong. The CDR3 contains 16 residues. From germline, CDR1 is LGHNA and CDR2 YNFKEQ. In DNA form, the CDR3 reads TGTGCCAGCAGCCAAGAACTGGCGGGAGGCGACTACGAGCAGTACTTC. It yields the protein CASSQELAGGDYEQYF.

The table lists this clone with a count of one. This sequence joins TRBV2 and TRBJ2-3; 10 bases line up with TRBD1. Germline CDR1 and CDR2: SNHLY and FYNNEI. CDR3 length equals 16 residues. Trimming at V came to 0 bases and at J to 5 bases, leaving 5 bases not matched to a gene. The DNA of the CDR3 is TGTGCCAGCAGTGAAGCGGACAGGGGGAGAGTAGATACGCAGTATTTT. This gives the protein CASSEADRGRVDTQYF.

The chain uses TRBV18 and TRBJ2-5; tentatively, D is TRBD1 (6 bases). The J call is uncertain, as TRBJ2-7 better fits the DNA end. Per the germline V gene, CDR1 is KGHSH and CDR2 is LQKENI. The CDR3 consists of 14 residues. This CDR3 is CASSPGTSSYEQYF. Here the CDR3 DNA reads TGTGCCAGCTCACCGGGGACAAGTTCCTACGAGCAGTACTTC.

V gene TRBV7-2 combines with J gene TRBJ1-1; 8 bases match TRBD1. There are 16 residues in the CDR3. Germline values: CDR1 SGHTA, CDR2 FQGNSA. V trimming: 5 bases; J trimming: 4 bases; junction bases outside the gene matches: 12. The CDR3 DNA reads TGTGCCAGCAGCGCCCGCCGGACAGGGAAAAGCACTGAAGCTTTCTTT. It is translated as CASSARRTGKSTEAFF.